Below, 10 T cell receptor beta chains from the same sample are listed, as sequenced in a study of blood T cell repertoires in COVID-19. Profiled with immunoSEQ multiplex PCR; TCRdb holds only in-frame clones, not every one. The sample lists 310,000 or so clones; around 87% were seen once. The sample consisted of peripheral blood. These receptors were obtained from a man over 45 with active or convalescent COVID-19.

This chain connects TRBV7-3 to TRBJ2-3; no firm D call. This CDR3 contains 15 residues. Germline V gene data show CDR1 as SGHTA and CDR2 as FQGTGA. Trimming cost V 3 bases and J 2 bases, with 12 bases left between them. CDR3 bases: TGTGCCAGCAGCTTGGGCCTCCAAGACACAGATACGCAGTATTTT. Residues: CASSLGLQDTDTQYF. The full variable domain, with the rest looked up from reference TRBV7-3 and TRBJ2-3, is GAGVSQTPSNKVTEKGKYVELRCDPISGHTALYWYRQSLGQGPEFLIYFQGTGAADDSGLPNDRFFAVRPEGSVSTLKIQRTERGDSAVYLCASSLGLQDTDTQYFGPGTRLTVL.

Notes on this clone: The sample has other DNA sequences that encode this CDR3 too. This chain links TRBV28 with TRBJ2-5, with 9 bases identical to TRBD1. With V trimmed by 6 bases and J by 5 bases, 4 bases remained unmatched. The CDR3 is 13 amino acids. Germline V gene lookup returns CDR1 MDHEN and CDR2 SYDVKM. CDR3 protein: CASRTGGRETQYF. The DNA for the CDR3 is TGTGCCAGCAGAACAGGGGGCCGGGAGACCCAGTACTTC.

CDR3 sequence reads: CASSYAPGQFNQPQHF. The CDR3 nucleotides read TGTGCCAGCAGTTACGCCCCGGGACAGTTTAATCAGCCCCAGCATTTT. This sequence joins TRBV6-5 and TRBJ1-5; the match to TRBD1 covers 7 bases. The J segment lost 4 bases and the V segment lost 2 bases, leaving 8 bases of the junction unmatched. The CDR3 extends over 16 amino acids. CDR1 and CDR2 (germline): MNHEY, SVGAGI.

J is TRBJ1-2 and V is TRBV5-1; 12 bases fit TRBD1. The CDR3 spans 17 residues. With V trimmed by 4 bases and J by 0 bases, 7 bases remained unmatched. Germline V gives CDR1 SGHRS, CDR2 YFSETQ. In DNA, the CDR3 is TGCGCCAGCAGCCAGGGACAGGGGGCGAGAGCTAACTATGGCTACACCTTC. This sequence encodes CASSQGQGARANYGYTF.

CDR3 coding DNA: TGTGCCAGCAGTTTACCCCCCCTCGCCTACAATGAGCAGTTCTTC. It encodes CASSLPPLAYNEQFF. The V gene is TRBV28, the J gene TRBJ2-1; D is uncertain. Germline V gene lookup returns CDR1 MDHEN and CDR2 SYDVKM. There are 15 residues in the CDR3. V lost 2 bases, J lost 2 bases, and 10 bases lay in between.

The gene calls are TRBV19 and TRBJ1-2, with D maybe TRBD1 (5 bases). V lost 5 bases and J lost 5, with 21 bases in between. There are 16 residues in the CDR3. Looked up from germline, CDR1 is LNHDA and CDR2 is SQIVND (reference sequence). The CDR3 sequence: CASSGPFRVADYGYTF. The CDR3 DNA follows: TGTGCCAGTAGTGGTCCCTTCAGGGTCGCCGATTATGGCTACACCTTC.

V gene TRBV5-1 combines with J gene TRBJ2-7, with 8 bases that match TRBD2. Germline CDR1 reads SGHRS; CDR2 reads YFSETQ. V shed 4 bases and J 6 bases; nucleotides not matched to a gene: 6. The CDR3 extends over 13 amino acids. The CDR3 reads CASSAGGDGEQYF. CDR3 bases: TGCGCCAGCAGCGCCGGGGGGGACGGCGAGCAGTACTTC.

The V and J genes are TRBV18 and TRBJ2-1; 12 nucleotides align to TRBD2. V dropped 3 bases and J dropped 0; count of bases not matched to a gene: 6. There are 18 residues in the CDR3. Germline V lookup: CDR1 KGHSH, CDR2 LQKENI. The CDR3 loop is CASSPSLAGGSSYNEQFF. The CDR3 nucleotides read TGTGCCAGCTCACCGTCTCTAGCGGGAGGGAGCTCCTACAATGAGCAGTTCTTC.

V usage is TRBV27 and J usage is TRBJ1-1, with TRBD1 as a possible D gene (5 bases). V was pared by 5 bases and J by 5 bases, with 21 bases between. Germline CDR1 is MNHEY and CDR2 is SMNVEV (reference sequence). CDR3 length: 16 amino acids. In nucleotides, the CDR3 is TGTGCCAGCAGTACCACTTTTACGGGGGTGGTGACTGAAGCTTTCTTT. Translated: CASSTTFTGVVTEAFF.

The chain recombines TRBV28 with TRBJ1-2; 7 nucleotides line up with TRBD1. The CDR3 is 15 amino acids. Germline loops: CDR1 MDHEN, CDR2 SYDVKM. Germline trimming cut 5 bases from V and 2 bases from J; bases unmatched to any gene: 8. CDR3 region: CASSGGTARNYGYTF. CDR3 DNA sequence: TGTGCCAGCAGTGGGGGGACAGCTCGAAACTATGGCTACACCTTC.